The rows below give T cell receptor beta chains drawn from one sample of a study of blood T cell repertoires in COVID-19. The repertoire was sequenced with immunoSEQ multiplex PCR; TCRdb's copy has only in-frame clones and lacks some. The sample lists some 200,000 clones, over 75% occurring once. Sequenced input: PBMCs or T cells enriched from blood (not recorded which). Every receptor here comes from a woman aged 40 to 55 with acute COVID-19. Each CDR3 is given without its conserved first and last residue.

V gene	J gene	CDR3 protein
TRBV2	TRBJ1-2	ASSENPRYSNYGYT
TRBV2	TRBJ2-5	ASSLSGASQTQY
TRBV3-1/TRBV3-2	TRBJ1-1	ASSQNPEVQGDTEAF
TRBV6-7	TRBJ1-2	ASSYPPSKGAIGYT
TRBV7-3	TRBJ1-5	ASSPNGRDLMPQH
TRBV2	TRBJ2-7	ASSGQAQQY
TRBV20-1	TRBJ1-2	SASITVGYT
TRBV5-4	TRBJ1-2	ASSSGGTGTGKGYT
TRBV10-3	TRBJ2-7	AIMASGRYEQY
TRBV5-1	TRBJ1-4	ASSLDVAAGNEKLF
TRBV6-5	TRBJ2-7	ASGQLAGEGEQY
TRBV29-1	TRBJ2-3	SSLGLAGGGDTQY